This entry concerns a single T cell receptor (beta chain). Per the germline V gene, CDR1 is LGHNA and CDR2 is YSLEER. The length of the CDR3 is 15 residues. V was pared by 0 bases and J by 3 bases, with 9 bases between. This entry is derived from a study of T-cell reconstitution after alpha-beta-depleted transplantation in children. Researchers prepared the TCRbeta library using unique molecular identifiers, the study reports. TCRdb reanalysed the PCR reads using MiXCR and keeps one entry per CDR3 protein. The table records about 350,000 distinct CDR3 sequences, about an eighth of them present only once.

The gene calls are TRBV4-3 and TRBJ1-5; possible D gene TRBD1, 5 bases. The source was PBMCs, collected from the stem cell graft. The sequence came from a human donor who donated a stem cell graft to a child with Fanconi anemia. As DNA, the CDR3 is TGCGCCAGCAGCCAAGATGTCAGGGACAATCAGCCCCAGCATTTT. It encodes CASSQDVRDNQPQHF.